Following are 10 T cell receptor beta chains from one sample sequenced in a study of T-cell memory formation after mild COVID-19. TCRdb reprocessed the 5' RACE reads with MiXCR, giving one entry per CDR3 protein. The sample contains around 130,000 distinct CDR3 sequences, 11% to 15% of which appear only once. Material: PBMCs or a T cell subset sorted from them (not recorded which). These TCRs come from an adult woman who had mild COVID-19 (a few samples of this study predate the infection). Cell type and time point are not known.

The chain uses TRBV7-6 and TRBJ2-2; D is ambiguous. The CDR3 length is 19 residues. The V gene's germline CDR1 is SGHVS and CDR2 FNYEAQ. Trimming removed 3 bases from V and 0 bases from J, with 20 bases in between. The CDR3 DNA follows: TGTGCCAGCAGCTTCCCGTTAGACGCTGTTCTTACGAACACCGGGGAGCTGTTTTTT. As protein: CASSFPLDAVLTNTGELFF. The full variable domain, its missing parts supplied by reference TRBV7-6 and TRBJ2-2, is GAGVSQSPRYKVTKRGQDVALRCDPISGHVSLYWYRQALGQGPEFLTYFNYEAQQDKSGLPNDRFSAERPEGSISTLTIQRTEQRDSAMYRCASSFPLDAVLTNTGELFFGEGSRLTVL.

The rearrangement joins TRBV7-9 to TRBJ1-2; perhaps TRBD1 as D (5 bases). This CDR3 has 15 amino acids. Trimming removed 5 bases from V and 0 bases from J, with 13 bases in between. Germline V lookup: CDR1 SEHNR, CDR2 FQNEAQ (reference sequence). The CDR3 coding sequence is TGTGCCAGCAGCGGGGCCCGAACCACTAACTATGGCTACACCTTC. Protein sequence: CASSGARTTNYGYTF.

The rearrangement links TRBV29-1 to TRBJ2-1; 7 bases map to TRBD2. Germline loops: CDR1 SQVTM, CDR2 ANQGSEA. The CDR3 extends over 19 amino acids. The junction had 20 bases not matched to a gene; V was cut back by 1 base and J by 5 bases. CDR3 coding DNA: TGCAGCGTTGAAGCGACGGGACTACCACATCTTCCCTTGGACAATGAGCAGTTCTTC. This encodes CSVEATGLPHLPLDNEQFF.

The rearrangement links TRBV4-1 to TRBJ2-7; D might be TRBD2 (6 bases). Trimming pared 1 base from V and 2 bases from J, leaving 21 bases between. CDR1 MGHRA and CDR2 YSYEKL come from the germline V gene. The CDR3 contains 18 residues. The CDR3 spells CASSQVWGVAGQAYEQYF. The DNA for the CDR3 is TGCGCCAGCAGCCAAGTTTGGGGTGTTGCGGGGCAGGCCTACGAGCAGTACTTC.

In this sample, this clonotype turned up once. This chain links TRBV5-1 with TRBJ2-5; a possible D gene is TRBD2 (5 bases). Germline CDR1 reads SGHRS; CDR2 reads YFSETQ. V lost 0 bases, J lost 1 base, and 10 bases lay in between. This CDR3 is built from 15 residues. The DNA for the CDR3 is TGCGCCAGCAGCTTGGTCCGGACTCCCCAAGAGACCCAGTACTTC. Translated, it gives CASSLVRTPQETQYF.

A few counts support this clonotype. The rearrangement uses TRBV4-2 and TRBJ2-2, with 7 positions matching TRBD1. Trimming cost V 3 bases and J 4 bases; bases outside gene matches: 11. The CDR3 spans 17 residues. Germline CDR1 is LGHNA and CDR2 is YNFKEQ. The CDR3 DNA reads as TGTGCCAGCAGCCATCGACGACAGGGCGAGAGCACCGGGGAGCTGTTTTTT. Protein sequence: CASSHRRQGESTGELFF.

The chain has TRBV12-3 or TRBV12-4 and TRBJ2-1; perhaps D is TRBD1 or TRBD2 (5 bases each). The CDR3 extends over 15 amino acids. The V end lost 6 bases, the J end lost 3 bases, and 15 bases lay between the germline ends. The CDR3 loop reads CASSQTGGNYNEQFF. CDR3 bases: TGTGCCAGCAGCCAGACTGGGGGAAACTACAATGAGCAGTTCTTC.

Here the CDR3 DNA reads TGTGCCAGCAGCCAAGACGCGGTCACTGAAGCTTTCTTT. Amino acid sequence: CASSQDAVTEAFF. The V call is TRBV7-9, the J call TRBJ1-1; D unresolved. This CDR3 comprises 13 residues. Germline CDR1 and CDR2: SEHNR and FQNEAQ (reference sequence). V lost 5 bases and J lost 4, with 11 bases in between. The full variable domain, completed using reference TRBV7-9 and TRBJ1-1, is DTGVSQNPRHKITKRGQNVTFRCDPISEHNRLYWYRQTLGQGPEFLTYFQNEAQLEKSRLLSDRFSAERPKGSFSTLEIQRTEQGDSAMYLCASSQDAVTEAFFGQGTRLTVV.

CDR3 nucleotide sequence: TGTGCCAGTAGTATAGTGTGGACAAACACAGATACGCAGTATTTT. This encodes CASSIVWTNTDTQYF. The chain couples TRBV19 to TRBJ2-3; D possibly corresponds to TRBD1 (5 bases). Germline V lookup: CDR1 LNHDA, CDR2 SQIVND (reference sequence). The CDR3 has 15 amino acids. V lost 1 base and J lost 2, with 10 bases in between.

This clonotype turned up a few times. V and J are TRBV6-5 and TRBJ1-2; perhaps TRBD1 as D (5 bases). From germline, CDR1 is MNHEY and CDR2 SVGAGI. CDR3 size: 16 residues. The V gene lost 0 bases and the J gene lost 6 bases, with 17 bases spanning the gap. The CDR3 is CASSYSRSRGGNGYTF. The CDR3 bases are TGTGCCAGCAGTTACTCGAGGTCTCGGGGGGGGAATGGCTACACCTTC.